Detailed here is one T cell receptor beta chain. This entry belongs to a study of blood T cell repertoires in COVID-19. As for the study in general: COVID-19 samples, acute and convalescent, were from the United States, Italy and Spain. T cells, B-cell-depleted T cells, or PBMCs supplied cDNA or gDNA.

Methods used by the authors: Scientists estimated how many nucleated cells there were by amplifying reference gene primers. The protocol was immunoSEQ multiplex PCR, while the TCRdb copy is restricted to in-frame clones and leaves out a portion. The DNA gave D and trimming, while V, J and clone size come from that table. The data show approximately 220,000 clones, with 75% to 90% seen just once and 0.72% held by the top ten. Germline CDR1 SGHTA, CDR2 FQGNSA. This CDR3 is built from 17 residues. The junction had 11 bases not matched to a gene; V was cut back by 4 bases and J by 7 bases. This chain connects TRBV7-2 to TRBJ2-1, with TRBD2 matching over 12 bases. The source material was peripheral blood. The sequence derives from a man aged 40-49 years with acute or convalescent COVID-19. The DNA of the CDR3 is TGTGCCAGCAGCTCCAAATGGACTAGCGGGATAATGAATGAGCAGTTCTTC. It codes for CASSSKWTSGIMNEQFF. Drawing the rest from reference TRBV7-2 and TRBJ2-1, the complete variable domain is GAGVSQSPSNKVTEKGKDVELRCDPISGHTALYWYRQSLGQGLEFLIYFQGNSAPDKSGLPSDRFSAERTGGSVSTLTIQRTQQEDSAVYLCASSSKWTSGIMNEQFFGPGTRLTVL.